Shown below are 23 T cell receptor beta chains from a single sample sequenced in a study of blood T cell repertoires in COVID-19. Clones were sequenced by immunoSEQ multiplex PCR, and TCRdb holds only the in-frame ones, with some missing. The sample shows 60,000 to 75,000 clones, roughly 88% of them seen only once. Sequenced: peripheral blood. All receptors derive from a human donor in a cohort sampled during active COVID-19.

The chain recombines TRBV4-1 with TRBJ2-5; TRBD1 might be the D (6 bases). The CDR3 totals 14 residues. Germline V gene data show CDR1 as MGHRA and CDR2 as YSYEKL. V lost 2 bases to trimming and J lost 0 bases, with 7 bases between them. CDR3 residues: CASSQRQDQETQYF. The CDR3 region has the DNA TGCGCCAGCAGCCAACGACAGGACCAAGAGACCCAGTACTTC.

The V and J genes are TRBV6-5 and TRBJ1-4; perhaps TRBD1 as D (5 bases). The CDR3 sequence is 13 residues long. Germline V gene data show CDR1 as MNHEY and CDR2 as SVGAGI. In DNA form, the CDR3 reads TGTCTCCACCGAGGGGTAGGGAGGGAAAAACTGTTTTTT. Translating gives CLHRGVGREKLFF.

In its sample, this clone was seen once. This rearrangement joins TRBV6-4 to TRBJ1-1, with D perhaps TRBD1 (5 bases). From germline, CDR1 is MRHNA and CDR2 SNTAGT. CDR3 length: 13 amino acids. Trimming pared 4 bases from V and 1 base from J, leaving 7 bases between. The CDR3 loop reads CASSVDRNTEAFF. The CDR3 region has the DNA TGTGCCAGCAGTGTAGACAGGAACACTGAAGCTTTCTTT.

The count of this clone is one. This chain connects TRBV6-5 to TRBJ2-5; 9 bases map to TRBD2. This CDR3 has 15 residues. Losses at the gene ends were 4 bases for V and 2 bases for J; bases not matched to a gene: 5. The germline gives CDR1 MNHEY, CDR2 SVGAGI. The CDR3 region is CASSSWREGQETQYF. The DNA of the CDR3 is TGTGCCAGCAGTTCTTGGCGGGAGGGACAAGAGACCCAGTACTTC.

V usage is TRBV28 and J usage is TRBJ1-2, with D unclear. From germline, CDR1 is MDHEN and CDR2 SYDVKM. There are 13 residues in the CDR3. Between the trimmed V and J ends, which lost 8 bases and 4 bases, there was a span of 14 bases. The CDR3 protein is CASASWRVYGYTF. CDR3 DNA sequence: TGTGCCAGCGCGTCCTGGAGGGTCTATGGCTACACCTTC.

This clone was recorded only once. V usage is TRBV11-3 and J usage is TRBJ2-3; 9 bases fit TRBD2. V lost 3 bases to trimming and J lost 3 bases; unmatched junction nucleotides: 4. CDR1 is SGHNT and CDR2 is YENEEA in the germline V gene. The CDR3 runs 15 residues. CDR3 in amino acids: CASSFSSGSTDTQYF. The CDR3, as DNA: TGTGCCAGCAGCTTTAGTAGCGGGAGTACAGATACGCAGTATTTT.

This chain uses TRBV20-1 with TRBJ1-2; 7 bases are a match to TRBD1. The CDR3 extends over 10 amino acids. The germline CDR1 and CDR2 sequences are DFQATT and SNEGSKA (reference sequence). Here the CDR3 reads CSAGGRGYTF. CDR3 DNA: TGCAGCGCAGGGGGACGTGGCTACACCTTC.

The chain carries TRBV18 and TRBJ2-2, with 8 bases matching TRBD1. This CDR3 has 14 residues. The V gene end was trimmed by 3 bases and the J gene end by 5 bases; junction bases not matched to a gene: 2. Germline-derived CDR1 and CDR2 are KGHSH and LQKENI. The CDR3 loop reads CASSPRQGTGELFF. The CDR3 DNA follows: TGTGCCAGCTCACCCCGACAGGGGACCGGGGAGCTGTTTTTT.

The chain combines TRBV5-1 with TRBJ2-3; tentative D call: TRBD1 (5 bases). The CDR3 spans 13 residues. V was cut by 3 bases and J by 6 bases, with 11 bases left in between. CDR1 SGHRS and CDR2 YFSETQ come from the germline V gene. The CDR3 DNA sequence: TGCGCCAGCAGCTCCAGGGTCGGCGATACGCAGTATTTT. This encodes CASSSRVGDTQYF.

The rearrangement uses TRBV11-2 and TRBJ1-4; 8 nucleotides align to TRBD1. From germline, CDR1 is SGHAT and CDR2 FQNNGV. V lost 5 bases, J lost 6 bases, and 5 bases stayed unmatched. The CDR3 is 14 residues long. CDR3 in amino acids: CASSIRGLHEKLFF. Here the CDR3 DNA reads TGTGCCAGCAGCATCAGGGGGCTCCATGAAAAACTGTTTTTT.

This clone was found a few times. The chain couples TRBV15 to TRBJ2-2; D not resolved. Germline V CDR1 and CDR2: LNHNV, YYDKDF (reference sequence). This CDR3 has 13 residues. The V end lost 0 bases, the J end lost 6 bases, and 5 bases lay between the germline ends. The CDR3 loop is CATSRDHSGELFF. CDR3 bases: TGTGCCACCAGCAGAGATCATTCCGGGGAGCTGTTTTTT.

The chain links TRBV7-9 to TRBJ1-2, with 10 bases lining up with TRBD1. Germline loops: CDR1 SEHNR, CDR2 FQNEAQ (reference sequence). The CDR3 is 15 amino acids. The J segment lost 4 bases and the V segment lost 4 bases, leaving 6 bases of the junction unmatched. CDR3 in amino acids: CASSSDRGFGYGYTF. In nucleotides, the CDR3 is TGTGCCAGCAGCTCGGACAGGGGGTTCGGCTATGGCTACACCTTC.

Of note for this clone: This specimen includes other DNA sequences encoding the same CDR3. This rearrangement joins TRBV7-3 to TRBJ2-3; D call uncertain. The V and J ends lost 5 bases and 1 base respectively, with 4 bases between them. The CDR3 has 12 amino acids. Germline V gene lookup returns CDR1 SGHTA and CDR2 FQGTGA. This CDR3 is CASSPGTDTQYF. The CDR3 DNA reads as TGTGCCAGCAGCCCCGGCACAGATACGCAGTATTTT.

The rearrangement links TRBV6-4 to TRBJ2-1, with 8 bases that match TRBD2. The CDR3 is made up of 15 amino acids. V lost 0 bases, J lost 7 bases, and 5 bases stayed unmatched. Germline V gives CDR1 MRHNA, CDR2 SNTAGT. The CDR3 spells CASSDSSGRWNEQFF. The CDR3, as DNA: TGTGCCAGCAGTGACTCAAGCGGGAGATGGAATGAGCAGTTCTTC.

This clone has just a few counts. The V gene is TRBV4-2, the J gene TRBJ1-1; weak D call: TRBD1 (6 bases). Germline-derived CDR1 and CDR2 are LGHNA and YNFKEQ. The CDR3 length is 14 residues. V was shortened by 0 bases and J by 7 bases, with 12 bases between the two germline ends. Here the CDR3 DNA reads TGTGCCAGCAGCCAAGATCACAGGGTGGGTGAAGCTTTCTTT. Its protein product is CASSQDHRVGEAFF.

This chain connects TRBV3-1 (or the pseudogene TRBV3-2) to TRBJ2-1; perhaps TRBD2 as D (6 bases). Germline CDR1 and CDR2: LGHDT and YNNKEL (reference sequence). The CDR3 loop spans 14 amino acids. The V end lost 7 bases, the J end lost 5 bases, and 15 bases lay between the germline ends. In DNA form, the CDR3 reads TGTGCCAGCAACCCTGTCGCGGGACACAATGAGCAGTTCTTC. Translating gives CASNPVAGHNEQFF.

The chain joins TRBV28 to TRBJ1-2, with TRBD1 matching over 7 bases. Germline CDR1 MDHEN, CDR2 SYDVKM. Germline trimming cut 7 bases from V and 5 bases from J; bases unmatched to any gene: 10. CDR3 length equals 14 residues. CDR3 sequence reads: CASNYRGSWYGYTF. Written as DNA, the CDR3 is TGTGCCAGCAACTACAGGGGTAGTTGGTATGGCTACACCTTC.

This clone appeared once. The chain links TRBV18 to TRBJ1-5; D unresolved. The CDR3 consists of 16 residues. Germline V CDR1 and CDR2: KGHSH, LQKENI. V shed 6 bases and J shed 0 bases, with 15 bases lying between them. DNA for the CDR3: TGTGCCAGCTCTCCCACGGGAGATTATAGCAATCAGCCCCAGCATTTT. This sequence encodes CASSPTGDYSNQPQHF.

This clone was detected only a few times. Other DNA sequences in this specimen translate into the identical CDR3. V is TRBV5-6 and J is TRBJ2-7; no clear D. The CDR3 contains 12 residues. The germline V gene has CDR1 SGHDT and CDR2 YYEEEE. V lost 2 bases and J lost 2, with 5 bases in between. Here the CDR3 reads CASSLRAYEQYF. The DNA for the CDR3 is TGTGCCAGCAGCTTACGGGCCTACGAGCAGTACTTC.

The chain has TRBV19 and TRBJ2-3; 9 bases align to TRBD1. Germline CDR1 reads LNHDA; CDR2 reads SQIVND (reference sequence). V was clipped by 4 bases and J by 2 bases; unmatched bases: 7. This CDR3 is 16 amino acids long. CDR3 nucleotides: TGTGCCAGTAGTAGAACCGGGACAGGGTACACAGATACGCAGTATTTT. It is translated as CASSRTGTGYTDTQYF. The variable domain in full, with the rest retrieved from reference TRBV19 and TRBJ2-3, is DGGITQSPKYLFRKEGQNVTLSCEQNLNHDAMYWYRQDPGQGLRLIYYSQIVNDFQKGDIAEGYSVSREKKESFPLTVTSAQKNPTAFYLCASSRTGTGYTDTQYFGPGTRLTVL.

For the CDR3, the DNA is TGTGCCAGCAGTCCGTCAGAAACTGAGCAGTTCTTC. Translation: CASSPSETEQFF. The V and J genes are TRBV6-2 or TRBV6-3 and TRBJ2-1; D not resolved. The CDR3 loop spans 12 amino acids. The germline V gene encodes CDR1 MNHEY and CDR2 SVGEGT. Between the trimmed V and J ends, which lost 5 bases and 9 bases, there was a span of 11 bases.

The rearrangement uses TRBV19 and TRBJ1-1; 10 bases line up with TRBD1. The germline CDR1 and CDR2 sequences are LNHDA and SQIVND (reference sequence). Trimming took 3 bases from V and 4 from J; bases not matched to a gene: 2. The CDR3 runs to 14 residues. The DNA of the CDR3 is TGTGCCAGTAGTATGGACAGGGGGATCACTGAAGCTTTCTTT. Residues: CASSMDRGITEAFF.

This clone was observed once. The CDR3: CSAGDSYEQYF. In nucleotides, the CDR3 is TGCAGCGCCGGGGATTCCTACGAGCAGTACTTC. This chain uses TRBV29-1 with TRBJ2-7, with TRBD2 as a possible D gene (5 bases). Looked up from germline, CDR1 is SQVTM and CDR2 is ANQGSEA. The CDR3 spans 11 residues. V lost 7 bases to trimming and J lost 1 base, with 8 bases between them.